This T cell receptor beta chain was identified during a study of OX40 agonist ivuxolimab in advanced cancers. Whole-study findings and limits: The work left the antigen specificity of expanded peripheral T cells undetermined.

Germline V gene data show CDR1 as MGHRA and CDR2 as YSYEKL. The CDR3 is 15 amino acids. Trimming shortened V by 3 bases and J by 4 bases, and 12 bases separated the two germline ends. Libraries were prepared by immunoSEQ multiplex PCR; TCRdb keeps only in-frame clonotypes and omits some of them. This sample has some 68,000 clones, with around 83% found just once. Concerning this clone: Its antigen is as yet unknown.

Here the sequenced sample was CD4+ or CD8+ T cells sorted from blood, taken in a trial of the OX40 agonist ivuxolimab. The V call is TRBV4-1, the J call TRBJ2-2; D ambiguous. This TCR was recovered from an adult with an advanced solid tumor such as melanoma, head and neck, liver or kidney cancer. The CDR3 bases are TGCGCCAGCAGCCAGGGTTCGATTGGCACCGGGGAGCTGTTTTTT. The encoded protein is CASSQGSIGTGELFF.